This TCR beta chain was documented in a study of T cell responses to AZD1222 COVID-19 vaccine (dated by TCRdb to the early 2020s). General notes on the study: A total of more than 230 trial participants underwent TCR sequencing, of whom 207 had received two doses of AZD1222 and some 25 had received two doses of the MenACWY control vaccine. Trial participants were enrolled by age into 18-55, 56-69 and 70-plus year subgroups, with roughly 160, 29 and 62 TCR-sequenced participants respectively. The paper as a whole reports these results and caveats: CD4 TCRs associated with the vaccine covered the entire spike protein, and the dominant responses were in regions 160-218 and 743-854. Participants were mostly white British, with more females than males. The authors suggested clonal diversity may have been underestimated. In the small 56-69-year group, the increase in depth fell short of significance, most likely because of low power. Nearly half of unique spike-specific TCRs reportedly recognized epitopes outside regions mutated in the B.1.351 and B.1.1.7 variants. Conclusions about previously exposed vaccinees were limited because only five to seven AZD1222 recipients were SARS-CoV-2 seropositive at baseline. After two AZD1222 doses, both the breadth and the depth of spike-specific TCRs were significantly higher than at day 0 and than in MenACWY recipients. Because no day 14 peak-response samples were available, repertoires were characterized only after the peak T cell response.

Concerning this clone itself: Its cognate antigen has yet to be identified. Per-base quality was not reported, and no clone a single base away is much larger than it.

Deletion took 3 bases off V and 7 bases off J, with a span of 22 bases between the germline ends. The germline V gene encodes CDR1 MNHEY and CDR2 SMNVEV (reference sequence). Taken from cysteine to phenylalanine, the CDR3 has 16 residues. The read is trimmed to its CDR3 DNA, 48 bases read in frame from base 1. According to the study, the label for this sample's time point signals: about 28 days (+/-7) after the second vaccine dose. AZD1222 recipients whose second dose came at about 4 weeks and those whose second dose came at about 12 weeks were combined into one group, since spike-specific TCR depth and breadth did not differ between the two schedules. Samples from vaccinated people were obtained from the UK trials COV001 and COV002, which included a single-blind randomized controlled phase 2/3 trial of AZD1222 (ChAdOx1 nCoV-19) in healthy adults. For TCRbeta chain sequencing, PBMC samples from trial participants were taken at day 0 and at day 28 after the second dose.

The CDR3 regions of human TCRbeta chains were analyzed by immunosequencing. On the authors' methods: TCRs in the repertoires were matched against a reference library of SARS-CoV-2-specific TCRs that had been generated with the MIRA antigen-specificity platform. Breadth was defined as the fraction of unique TCRs that were SARS-CoV-2-associated. Depth was defined as the fraction of total T cells that were SARS-CoV-2-associated. Each spike-specific TCR was assigned to its reactive spike region and to a CD4 or CD8 class using the MIRA data. Log10-transformed breadth and depth values were compared by one-way ANOVA with Sidak's multiple comparisons tests. The source is immuneACCESS, and TCRdb retained only in-frame sequences with V and J called. Part of the clones is not carried over; for the studies checked, unresolved V genes explain less than half of this, and the remainder is unexplained. V, J and clone size reflect that table, while D and trimming were determined from the DNA. The sample table shows about 120,000 clones, and about 85% are seen once. Under 3% of the sample is held by the ten biggest clonotypes.

The sample in question was peripheral blood, obtained 28 days after the second AZD1222 dose. The sequence derives from an adult who received the AZD1222 COVID-19 vaccine. The chain is assembled from TRBV27 and TRBJ2-7; the D segment might be TRBD1 or TRBD2, since each matches 6 bases. The CDR3 reads as follows: CASSFLGGWGAHEQYF. The DNA sequence is as follows: TGTGCCAGCAGTTTTTTAGGTGGGTGGGGGGCACATGAGCAGTACTTC.